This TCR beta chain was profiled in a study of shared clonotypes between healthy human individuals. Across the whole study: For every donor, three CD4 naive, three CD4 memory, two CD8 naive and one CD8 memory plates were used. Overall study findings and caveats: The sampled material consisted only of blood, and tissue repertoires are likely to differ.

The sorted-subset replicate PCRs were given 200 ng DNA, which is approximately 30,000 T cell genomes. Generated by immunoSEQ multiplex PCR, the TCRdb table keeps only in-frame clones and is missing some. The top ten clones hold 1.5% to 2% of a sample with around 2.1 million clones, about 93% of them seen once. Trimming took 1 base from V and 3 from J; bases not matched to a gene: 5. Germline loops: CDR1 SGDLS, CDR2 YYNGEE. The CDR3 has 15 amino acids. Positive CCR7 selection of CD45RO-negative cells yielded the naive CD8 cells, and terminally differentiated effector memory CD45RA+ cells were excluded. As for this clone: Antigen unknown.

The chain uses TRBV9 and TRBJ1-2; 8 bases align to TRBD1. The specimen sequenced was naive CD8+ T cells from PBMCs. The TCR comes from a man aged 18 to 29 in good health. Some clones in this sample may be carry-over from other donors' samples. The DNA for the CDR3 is TGTGCCAGCAGCGTAATGACAGGGGAAGACTATGGCTACACCTTC. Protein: CASSVMTGEDYGYTF.